The present T cell receptor (beta chain) was sequenced within a study of blood T cell repertoires in COVID-19. Turning to the study itself: Samples came from the United States, Italy and Spain, spanning acute and convalescent COVID-19. T cells, B-cell-depleted T cells, or PBMCs provided the cDNA or gDNA that served as material.

Per the original methods: Amplification with reference gene primers provided the estimates of nucleated cell counts. The method was immunoSEQ multiplex PCR; TCRdb's version includes in-frame clones alone and lacks a portion of them. The DNA gave D and trimming, while V, J and clone size come from that table. The table shows about 28,000 clones, with roughly 85% occurring only once. The CDR3 is made up of 13 amino acids. Trimming left V 0 bases short and J 6 bases short, with 9 bases between. Germline V gene data show CDR1 as SGHVS and CDR2 as FNYEAQ. This clonotype originated in a human donor in a cohort sampled during active COVID-19. This sequence joins TRBV7-6 and TRBJ2-7; D perhaps matches TRBD1 (5 bases). Sequencing used peripheral blood. The CDR3 spells CASSLAYRGEQYF. The CDR3 nucleotides are TGTGCCAGCAGCTTAGCGTATAGGGGCGAGCAGTACTTC.